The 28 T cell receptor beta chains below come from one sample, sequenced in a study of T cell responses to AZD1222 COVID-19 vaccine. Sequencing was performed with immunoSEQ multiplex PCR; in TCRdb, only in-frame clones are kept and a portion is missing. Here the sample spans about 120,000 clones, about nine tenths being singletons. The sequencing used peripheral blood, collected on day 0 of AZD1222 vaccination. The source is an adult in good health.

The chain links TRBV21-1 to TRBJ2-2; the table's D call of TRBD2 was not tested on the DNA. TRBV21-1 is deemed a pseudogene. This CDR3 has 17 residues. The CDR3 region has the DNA TGTGTCAGCAGCAAAGTAAAGTTTCGGTCTAGTGCCGGGGAGCTGTTTTTT. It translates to CVSSKVKFRSSAGELFF.

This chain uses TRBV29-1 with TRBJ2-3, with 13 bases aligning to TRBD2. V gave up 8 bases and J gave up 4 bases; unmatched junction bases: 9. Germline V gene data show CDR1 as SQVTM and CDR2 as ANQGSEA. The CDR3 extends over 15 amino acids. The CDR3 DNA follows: TGCAGCTCGAGCCGGACTAGCGGGAGTGCAGATACGCAGTATTTT. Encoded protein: CSSSRTSGSADTQYF.

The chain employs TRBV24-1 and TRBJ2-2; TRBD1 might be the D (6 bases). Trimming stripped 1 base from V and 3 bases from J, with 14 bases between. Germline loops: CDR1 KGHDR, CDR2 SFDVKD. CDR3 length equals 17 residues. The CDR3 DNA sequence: TGTGCCACCAGTGATTTCGTGAGTCAGGGGCACACCGGGGAGCTGTTTTTT. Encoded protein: CATSDFVSQGHTGELFF.

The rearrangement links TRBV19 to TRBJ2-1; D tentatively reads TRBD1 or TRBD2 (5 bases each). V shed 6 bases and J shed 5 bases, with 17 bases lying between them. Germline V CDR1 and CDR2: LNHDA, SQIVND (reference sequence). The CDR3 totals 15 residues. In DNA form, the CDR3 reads TGTGCCAGTAGGGGGACCGGGGCAACAAACAATGAGCAGTTCTTC. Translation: CASRGTGATNNEQFF.

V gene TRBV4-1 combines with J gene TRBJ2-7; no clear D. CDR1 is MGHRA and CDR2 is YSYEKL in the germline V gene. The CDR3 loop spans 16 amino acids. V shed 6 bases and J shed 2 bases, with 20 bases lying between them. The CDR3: CASRAQWADPTYEQYF. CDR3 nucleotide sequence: TGCGCCAGCAGGGCTCAGTGGGCCGACCCTACCTACGAGCAGTACTTC.

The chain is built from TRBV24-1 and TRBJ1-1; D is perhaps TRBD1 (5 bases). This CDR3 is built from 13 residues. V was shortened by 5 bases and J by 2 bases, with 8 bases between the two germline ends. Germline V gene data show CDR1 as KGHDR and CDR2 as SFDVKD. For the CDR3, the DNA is TGTGCCACCAGTGGGACACCAAACACTGAAGCTTTCTTT. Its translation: CATSGTPNTEAFF.

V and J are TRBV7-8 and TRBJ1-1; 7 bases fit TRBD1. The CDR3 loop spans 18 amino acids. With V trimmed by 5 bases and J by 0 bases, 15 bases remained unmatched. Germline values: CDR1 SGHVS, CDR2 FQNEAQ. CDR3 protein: CASSIFGPGQPMNTEAFF. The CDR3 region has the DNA TGTGCCAGCAGCATATTTGGGCCGGGACAGCCTATGAACACTGAAGCTTTCTTT.

The CDR3 DNA reads TGTGCCAGCAGCCTCCCGACTAACTCCTACGAGCAGTACTTC. Translated, it gives CASSLPTNSYEQYF. The rearrangement joins TRBV5-5 to TRBJ2-7; TRBD2 is a possible D gene (5 bases). This CDR3 has 14 amino acids. Germline V gives CDR1 SGHKS, CDR2 YYEKEE (reference sequence). The ends were cut back, 4 bases at V and 0 bases at J, with 11 bases in the middle.

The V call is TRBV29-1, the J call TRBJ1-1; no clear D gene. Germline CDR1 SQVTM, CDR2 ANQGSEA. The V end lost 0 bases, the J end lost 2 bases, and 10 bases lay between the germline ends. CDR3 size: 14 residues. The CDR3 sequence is CSVEEQGGNTEAFF. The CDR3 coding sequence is TGCAGCGTTGAAGAACAAGGTGGTAACACTGAAGCTTTCTTT. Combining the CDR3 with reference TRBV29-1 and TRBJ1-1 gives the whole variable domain SAVISQKPSRDICQRGTSLTIQCQVDSQVTMMFWYRQQPGQSLTLIATANQGSEATYESGFVIDKFPISRPNLTFSTLTVSNMSPEDSSIYLCSVEEQGGNTEAFFGQGTRLTVV.

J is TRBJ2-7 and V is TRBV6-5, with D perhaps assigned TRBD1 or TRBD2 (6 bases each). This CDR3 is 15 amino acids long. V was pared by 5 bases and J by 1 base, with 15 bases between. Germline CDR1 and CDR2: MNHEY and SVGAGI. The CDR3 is CASSPVGGRSYEQYF. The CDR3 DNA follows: TGTGCCAGCAGTCCAGTCGGGGGCCGGTCCTACGAGCAGTACTTC.

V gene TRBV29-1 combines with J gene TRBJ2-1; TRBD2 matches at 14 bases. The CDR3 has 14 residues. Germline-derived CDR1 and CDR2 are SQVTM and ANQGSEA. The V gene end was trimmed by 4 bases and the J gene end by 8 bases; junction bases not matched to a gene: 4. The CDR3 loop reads CSVVGLAGDYEQFF. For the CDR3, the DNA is TGCAGCGTTGTGGGACTAGCGGGAGATTATGAGCAGTTCTTC.

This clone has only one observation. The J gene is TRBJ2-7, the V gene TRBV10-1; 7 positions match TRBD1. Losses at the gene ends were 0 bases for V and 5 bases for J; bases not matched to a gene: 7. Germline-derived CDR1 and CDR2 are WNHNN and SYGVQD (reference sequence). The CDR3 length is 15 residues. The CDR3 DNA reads TGCGCCAGCAGTGAGTCGAAAAGGGGGCAGGACGAGCAGTACTTC. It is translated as CASSESKRGQDEQYF.

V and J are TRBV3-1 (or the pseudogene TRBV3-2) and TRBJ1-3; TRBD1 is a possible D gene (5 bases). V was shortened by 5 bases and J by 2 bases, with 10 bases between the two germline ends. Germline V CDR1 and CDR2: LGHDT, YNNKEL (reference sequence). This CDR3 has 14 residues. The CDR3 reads CASSGRGAGNTIYF. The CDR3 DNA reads TGTGCCAGCAGCGGGCGGGGGGCTGGAAACACCATATATTTT.

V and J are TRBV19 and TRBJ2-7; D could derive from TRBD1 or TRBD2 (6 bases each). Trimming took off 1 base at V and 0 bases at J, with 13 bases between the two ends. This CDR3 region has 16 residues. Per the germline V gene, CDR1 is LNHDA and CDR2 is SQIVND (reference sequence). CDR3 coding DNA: TGTGCCAGTAGTATAGGAGGAGGGGGGAGCTCCTACGAGCAGTACTTC. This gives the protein CASSIGGGGSSYEQYF.

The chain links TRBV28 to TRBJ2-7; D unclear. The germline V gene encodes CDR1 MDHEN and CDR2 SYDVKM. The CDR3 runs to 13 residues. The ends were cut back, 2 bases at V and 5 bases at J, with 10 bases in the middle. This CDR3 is CASSLRQNHEQYF. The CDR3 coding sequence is TGTGCCAGCAGTTTAAGGCAGAACCACGAGCAGTACTTC.

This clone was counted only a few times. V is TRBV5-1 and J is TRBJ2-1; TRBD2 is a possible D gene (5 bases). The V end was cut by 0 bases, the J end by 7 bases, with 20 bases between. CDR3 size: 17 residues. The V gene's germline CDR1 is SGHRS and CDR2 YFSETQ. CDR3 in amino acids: CASSLGGGLSEANEQFF. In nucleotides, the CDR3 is TGCGCCAGCAGCTTGGGCGGAGGATTATCCGAGGCGAATGAGCAGTTCTTC.

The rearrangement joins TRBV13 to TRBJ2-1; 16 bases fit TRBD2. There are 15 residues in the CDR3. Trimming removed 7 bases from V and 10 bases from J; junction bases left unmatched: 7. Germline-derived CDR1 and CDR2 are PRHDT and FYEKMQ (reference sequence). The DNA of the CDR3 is TGTGCCAGCACAACCGGGACTAGCGGGAGGGGAGAGCAGTTCTTC. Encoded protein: CASTTGTSGRGEQFF.

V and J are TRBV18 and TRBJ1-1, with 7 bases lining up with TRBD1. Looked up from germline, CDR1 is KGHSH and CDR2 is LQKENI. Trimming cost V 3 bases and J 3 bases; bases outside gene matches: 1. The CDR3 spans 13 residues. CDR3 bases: TGTGCCAGCTCACCTACAGGGGACACTGAAGCTTTCTTT. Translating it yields CASSPTGDTEAFF.

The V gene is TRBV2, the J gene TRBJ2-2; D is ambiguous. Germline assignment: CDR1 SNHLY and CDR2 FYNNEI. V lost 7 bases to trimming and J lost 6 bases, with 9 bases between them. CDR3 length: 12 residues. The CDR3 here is CASTLFPGELFF. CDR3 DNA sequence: TGTGCCAGCACCCTTTTCCCCGGGGAGCTGTTTTTT.

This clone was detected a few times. CDR3 DNA: TGTGCCAGCAGTTACTCGAAGGGGCCCGGGAATTCACCCCTCCACTTT. It yields the protein CASSYSKGPGNSPLHF. V is TRBV6-2 or TRBV6-3 and J is TRBJ1-6; TRBD1 is a possible D gene (5 bases). CDR1 is MNHEY and CDR2 is SVGEGT in the germline V gene. Trimming pared 0 bases from V and 7 bases from J, leaving 13 bases between. The CDR3 consists of 16 residues.

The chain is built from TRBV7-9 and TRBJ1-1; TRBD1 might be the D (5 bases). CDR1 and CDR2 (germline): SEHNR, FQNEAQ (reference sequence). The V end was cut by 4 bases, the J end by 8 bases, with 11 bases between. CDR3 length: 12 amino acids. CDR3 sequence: CASSSTGFEAFF. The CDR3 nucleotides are TGTGCCAGCAGCTCCACAGGCTTCGAAGCTTTCTTT.

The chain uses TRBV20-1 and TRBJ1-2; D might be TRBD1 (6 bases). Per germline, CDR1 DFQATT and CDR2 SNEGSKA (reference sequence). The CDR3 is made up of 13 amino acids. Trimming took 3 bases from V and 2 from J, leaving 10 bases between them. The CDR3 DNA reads TGCAGTGCTAGTTTTCAGGGGAACTATGGCTACACCTTC. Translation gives CSASFQGNYGYTF.

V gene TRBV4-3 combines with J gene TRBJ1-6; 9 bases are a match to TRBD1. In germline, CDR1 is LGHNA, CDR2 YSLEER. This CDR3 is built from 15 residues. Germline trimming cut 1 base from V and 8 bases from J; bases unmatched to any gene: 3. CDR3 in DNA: TGCGCCAGCAGCCAAGGGACAGGGGACGATTCACCCCTCCACTTT. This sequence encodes CASSQGTGDDSPLHF.

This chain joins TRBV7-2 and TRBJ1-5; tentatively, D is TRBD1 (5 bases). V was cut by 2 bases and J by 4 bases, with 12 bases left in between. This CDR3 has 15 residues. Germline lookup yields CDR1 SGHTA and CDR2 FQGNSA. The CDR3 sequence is CASSLSVSGNQPQHF. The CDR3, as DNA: TGTGCCAGCAGCTTATCGGTTTCAGGGAATCAGCCCCAGCATTTT.

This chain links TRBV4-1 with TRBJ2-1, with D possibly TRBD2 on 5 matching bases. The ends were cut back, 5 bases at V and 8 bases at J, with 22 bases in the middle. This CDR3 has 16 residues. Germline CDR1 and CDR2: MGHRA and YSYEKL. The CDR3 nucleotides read TGCGCCAGCAGCGACCTCACGGGGTCTTCGGGCCATGAGCAGTTCTTC. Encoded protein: CASSDLTGSSGHEQFF.

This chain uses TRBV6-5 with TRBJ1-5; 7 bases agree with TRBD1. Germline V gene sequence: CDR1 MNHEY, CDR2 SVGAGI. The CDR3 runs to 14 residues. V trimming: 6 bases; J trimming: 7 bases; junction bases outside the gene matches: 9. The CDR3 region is CASRAQGGRQPQHF. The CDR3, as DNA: TGTGCCAGCAGGGCCCAGGGGGGCCGCCAGCCCCAGCATTTT.

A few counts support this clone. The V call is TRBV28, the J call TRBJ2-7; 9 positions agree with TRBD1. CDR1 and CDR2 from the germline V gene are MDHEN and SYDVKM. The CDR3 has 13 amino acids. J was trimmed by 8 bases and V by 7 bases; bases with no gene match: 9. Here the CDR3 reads CASTSAGQGKQYF. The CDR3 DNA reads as TGTGCCAGCACCTCTGCGGGACAGGGAAAGCAGTACTTC. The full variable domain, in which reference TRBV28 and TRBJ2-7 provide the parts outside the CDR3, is DVKVTQSSRYLVKRTGEKVFLECVQDMDHENMFWYRQDPGLGLRLIYFSYDVKMKEKGDIPEGYSVSREKKERFSLILESASTNQTSMYLCASTSAGQGKQYFGPGTRLTVT.

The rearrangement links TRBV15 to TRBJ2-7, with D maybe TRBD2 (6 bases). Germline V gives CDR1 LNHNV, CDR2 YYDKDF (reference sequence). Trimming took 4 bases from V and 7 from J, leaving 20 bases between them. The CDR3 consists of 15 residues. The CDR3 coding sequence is TGTGCCACCAGCAAAGAGGGACTCGGATCGAAGGAGCAGTACTTC. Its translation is CATSKEGLGSKEQYF.